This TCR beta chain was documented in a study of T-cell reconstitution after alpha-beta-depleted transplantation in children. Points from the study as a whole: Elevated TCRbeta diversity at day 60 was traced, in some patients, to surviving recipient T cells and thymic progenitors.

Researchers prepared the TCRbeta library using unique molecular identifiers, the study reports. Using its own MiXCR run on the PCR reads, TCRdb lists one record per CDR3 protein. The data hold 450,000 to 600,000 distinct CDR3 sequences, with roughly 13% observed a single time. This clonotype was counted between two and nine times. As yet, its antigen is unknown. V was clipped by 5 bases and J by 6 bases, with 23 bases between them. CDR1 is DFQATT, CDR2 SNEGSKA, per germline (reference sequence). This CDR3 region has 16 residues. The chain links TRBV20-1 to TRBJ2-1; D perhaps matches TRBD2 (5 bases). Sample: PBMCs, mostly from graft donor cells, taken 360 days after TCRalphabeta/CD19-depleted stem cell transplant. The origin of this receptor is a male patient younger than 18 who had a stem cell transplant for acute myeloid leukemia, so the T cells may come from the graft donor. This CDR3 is CSAPPQLRGGRNEQFF. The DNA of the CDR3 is TGCAGTGCTCCTCCTCAACTTAGAGGAGGTCGCAATGAGCAGTTCTTC.